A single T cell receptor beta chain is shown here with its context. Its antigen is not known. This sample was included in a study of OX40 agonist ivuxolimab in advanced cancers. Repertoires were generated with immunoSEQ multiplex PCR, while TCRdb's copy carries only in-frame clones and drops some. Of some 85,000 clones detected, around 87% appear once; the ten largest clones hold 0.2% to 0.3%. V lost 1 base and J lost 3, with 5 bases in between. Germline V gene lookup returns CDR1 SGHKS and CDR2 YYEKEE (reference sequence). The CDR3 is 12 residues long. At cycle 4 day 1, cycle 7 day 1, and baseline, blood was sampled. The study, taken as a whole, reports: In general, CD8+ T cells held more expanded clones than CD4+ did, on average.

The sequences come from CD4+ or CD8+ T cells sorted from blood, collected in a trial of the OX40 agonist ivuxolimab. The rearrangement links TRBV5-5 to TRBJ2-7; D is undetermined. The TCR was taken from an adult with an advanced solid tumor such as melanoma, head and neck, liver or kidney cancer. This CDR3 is CASSLTLYEQYF. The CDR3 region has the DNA TGTGCCAGCAGCTTGACACTCTACGAGCAGTACTTC.